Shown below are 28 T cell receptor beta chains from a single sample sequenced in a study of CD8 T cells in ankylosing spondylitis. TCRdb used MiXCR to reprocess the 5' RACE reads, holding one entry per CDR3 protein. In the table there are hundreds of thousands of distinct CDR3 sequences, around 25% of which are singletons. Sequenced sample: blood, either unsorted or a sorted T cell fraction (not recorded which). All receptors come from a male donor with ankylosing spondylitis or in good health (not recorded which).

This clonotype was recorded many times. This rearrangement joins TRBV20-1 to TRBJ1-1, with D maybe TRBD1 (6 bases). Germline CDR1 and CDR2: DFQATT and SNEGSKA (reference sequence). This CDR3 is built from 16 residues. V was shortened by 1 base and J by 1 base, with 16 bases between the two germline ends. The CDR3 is CSARVGGATRNTEAFF. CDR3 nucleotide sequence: TGCAGTGCTAGAGTAGGGGGGGCGACTAGGAACACTGAAGCTTTCTTT.

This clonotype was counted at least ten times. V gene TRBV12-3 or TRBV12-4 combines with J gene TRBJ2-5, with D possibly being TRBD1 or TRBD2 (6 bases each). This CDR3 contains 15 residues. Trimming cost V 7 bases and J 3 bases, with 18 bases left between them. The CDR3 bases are TGTGCCAGCACGGGGGCTGGTAGCAGGGAAGAGACCCAGTACTTC. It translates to CASTGAGSREETQYF.

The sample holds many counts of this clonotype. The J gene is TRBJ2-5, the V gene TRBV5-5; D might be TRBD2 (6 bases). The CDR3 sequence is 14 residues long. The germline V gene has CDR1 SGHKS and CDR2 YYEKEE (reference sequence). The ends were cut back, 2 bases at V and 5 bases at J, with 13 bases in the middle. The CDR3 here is CASSLGAGIETQYF. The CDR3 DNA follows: TGTGCCAGCAGCTTAGGTGCGGGGATCGAGACCCAGTACTTC. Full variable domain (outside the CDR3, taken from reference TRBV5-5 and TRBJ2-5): DAGVTQSPTHLIKTRGQQVTLRCSPISGHKSVSWYQQVLGQGPQFIFQYYEKEERGRGNFPDRFSARQFPNYSSELNVNALLLGDSALYLCASSLGAGIETQYFGPGTRLLVL.

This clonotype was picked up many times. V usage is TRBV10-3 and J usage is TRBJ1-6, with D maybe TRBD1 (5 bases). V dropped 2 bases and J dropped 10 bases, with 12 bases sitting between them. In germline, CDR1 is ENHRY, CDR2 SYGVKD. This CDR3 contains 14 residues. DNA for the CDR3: TGTGCCATCAGTGAGGTCCGGGGCGGATCACCCCTCCACTTT. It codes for CAISEVRGGSPLHF.

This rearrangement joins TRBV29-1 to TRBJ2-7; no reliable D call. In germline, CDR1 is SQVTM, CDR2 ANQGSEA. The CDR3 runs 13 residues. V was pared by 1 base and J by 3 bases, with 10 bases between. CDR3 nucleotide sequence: TGCAGCGTTGAAGTAAAAAGGAACTACGAGCAGTACTTC. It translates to CSVEVKRNYEQYF.

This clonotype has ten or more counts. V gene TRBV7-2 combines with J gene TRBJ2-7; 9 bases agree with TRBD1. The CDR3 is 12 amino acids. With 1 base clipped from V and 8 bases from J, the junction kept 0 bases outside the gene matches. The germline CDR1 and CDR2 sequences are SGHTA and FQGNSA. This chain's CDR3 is CASSLDRGQQYF. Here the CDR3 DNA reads TGTGCCAGCAGCTTAGACAGGGGGCAGCAGTACTTC.

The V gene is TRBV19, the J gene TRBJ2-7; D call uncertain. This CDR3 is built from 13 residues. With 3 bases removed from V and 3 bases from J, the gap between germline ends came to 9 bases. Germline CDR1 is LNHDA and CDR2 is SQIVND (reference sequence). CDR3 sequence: CASSIGMSYEQYF. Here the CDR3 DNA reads TGTGCCAGTAGTATTGGGATGAGCTACGAGCAGTACTTC.

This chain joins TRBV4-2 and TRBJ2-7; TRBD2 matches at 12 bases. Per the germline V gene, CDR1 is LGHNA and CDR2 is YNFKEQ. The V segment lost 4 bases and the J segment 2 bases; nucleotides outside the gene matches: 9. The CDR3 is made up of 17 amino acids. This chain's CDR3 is CASSRPLRTSGTYEQYF. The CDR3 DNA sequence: TGTGCCAGCAGCCGGCCCCTCCGGACTAGCGGGACCTACGAGCAGTACTTC.

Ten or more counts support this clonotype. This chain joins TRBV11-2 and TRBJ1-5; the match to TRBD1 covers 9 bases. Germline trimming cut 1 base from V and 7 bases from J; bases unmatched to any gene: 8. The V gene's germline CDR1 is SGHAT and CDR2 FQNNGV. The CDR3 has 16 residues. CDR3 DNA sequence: TGTGCCAGCAGCTTAGTCCAGGGACAGGGAGACCAGCCCCAGCATTTT. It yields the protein CASSLVQGQGDQPQHF.

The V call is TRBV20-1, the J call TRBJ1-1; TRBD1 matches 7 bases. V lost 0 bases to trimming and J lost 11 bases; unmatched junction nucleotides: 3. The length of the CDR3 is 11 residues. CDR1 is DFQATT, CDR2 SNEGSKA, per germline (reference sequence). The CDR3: CSARENRGAFF. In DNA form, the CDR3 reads TGCAGTGCTAGAGAAAACAGGGGTGCTTTCTTT.

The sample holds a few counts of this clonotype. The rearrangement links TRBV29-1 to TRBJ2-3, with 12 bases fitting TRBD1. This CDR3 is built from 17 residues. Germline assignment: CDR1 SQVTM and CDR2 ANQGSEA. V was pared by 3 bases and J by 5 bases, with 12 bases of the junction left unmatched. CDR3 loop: CSVDGTGGIGSQDTQYF. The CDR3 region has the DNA TGCAGCGTTGACGGGACAGGGGGCATCGGCTCCCAAGATACGCAGTATTTT.

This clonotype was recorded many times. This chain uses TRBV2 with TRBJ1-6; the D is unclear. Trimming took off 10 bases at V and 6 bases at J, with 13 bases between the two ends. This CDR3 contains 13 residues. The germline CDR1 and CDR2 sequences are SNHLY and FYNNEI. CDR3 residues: CATSRGFNSPLHF. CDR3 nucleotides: TGTGCCACGAGTCGAGGTTTTAATTCACCCCTCCACTTT. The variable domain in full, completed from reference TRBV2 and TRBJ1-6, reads EPEVTQTPSHQVTQMGQEVILRCVPISNHLYFYWYRQILGQKVEFLVSFYNNEISEKSEIFDDQFSVERPDGSNFTLKIRSTKLEDSAMYFCATSRGFNSPLHFGNGTRLTVT.

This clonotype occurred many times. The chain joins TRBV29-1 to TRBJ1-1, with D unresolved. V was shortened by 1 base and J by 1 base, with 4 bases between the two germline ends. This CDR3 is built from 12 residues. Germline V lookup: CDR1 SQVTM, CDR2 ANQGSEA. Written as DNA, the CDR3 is TGCAGCGTTGAAGGGGGGAACACTGAAGCTTTCTTT. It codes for CSVEGGNTEAFF.

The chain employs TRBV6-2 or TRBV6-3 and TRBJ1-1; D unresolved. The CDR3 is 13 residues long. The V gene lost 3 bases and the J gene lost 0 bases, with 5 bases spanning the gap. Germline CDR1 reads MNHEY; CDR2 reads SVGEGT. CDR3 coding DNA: TGTGCCAGCAGTTATGGGATGAACACTGAAGCTTTCTTT. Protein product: CASSYGMNTEAFF.

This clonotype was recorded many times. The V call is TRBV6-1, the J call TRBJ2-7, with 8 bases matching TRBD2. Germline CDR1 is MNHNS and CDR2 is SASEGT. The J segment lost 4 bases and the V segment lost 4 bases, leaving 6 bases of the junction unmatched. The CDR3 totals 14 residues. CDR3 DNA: TGTGCCAGCAGTGGGACGGGAGGGTCGTACGAGCAGTACTTC. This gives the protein CASSGTGGSYEQYF.

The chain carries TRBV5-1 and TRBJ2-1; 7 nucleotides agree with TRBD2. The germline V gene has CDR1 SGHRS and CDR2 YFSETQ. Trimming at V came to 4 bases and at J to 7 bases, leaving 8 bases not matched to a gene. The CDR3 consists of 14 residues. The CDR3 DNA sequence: TGCGCCAGCAGCAAGCGGGACCAAGGGAATGAGCAGTTCTTC. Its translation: CASSKRDQGNEQFF.

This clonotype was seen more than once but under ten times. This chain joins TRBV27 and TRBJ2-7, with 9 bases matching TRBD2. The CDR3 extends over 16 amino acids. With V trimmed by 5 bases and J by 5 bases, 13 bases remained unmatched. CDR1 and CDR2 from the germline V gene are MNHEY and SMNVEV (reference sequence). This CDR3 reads CASSGGLTSGIHEQYF. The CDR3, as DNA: TGTGCCAGCAGTGGGGGGTTGACTAGCGGTATCCACGAGCAGTACTTC.

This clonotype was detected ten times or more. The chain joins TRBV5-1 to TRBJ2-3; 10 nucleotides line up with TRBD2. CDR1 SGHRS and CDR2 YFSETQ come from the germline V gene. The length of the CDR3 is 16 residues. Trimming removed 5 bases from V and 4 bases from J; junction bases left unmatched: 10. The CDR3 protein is CASRLGLAEDSDTQYF. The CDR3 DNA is TGCGCCAGCAGACTCGGACTAGCGGAGGACTCAGATACGCAGTATTTT.

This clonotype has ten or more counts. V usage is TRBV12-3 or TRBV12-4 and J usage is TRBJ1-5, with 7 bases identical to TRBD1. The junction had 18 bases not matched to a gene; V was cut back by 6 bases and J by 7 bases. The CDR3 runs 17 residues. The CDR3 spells CASSPSGTDGLGQPQHF. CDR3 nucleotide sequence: TGTGCCAGCAGCCCCTCCGGGACAGATGGGTTGGGACAGCCCCAGCATTTT.

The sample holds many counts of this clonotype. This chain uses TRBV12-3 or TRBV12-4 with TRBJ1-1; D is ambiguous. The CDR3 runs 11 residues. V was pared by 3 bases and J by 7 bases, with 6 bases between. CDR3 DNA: TGTGCCAGCAGTTTCGGCAGTGAAGCTTTCTTT. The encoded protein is CASSFGSEAFF.

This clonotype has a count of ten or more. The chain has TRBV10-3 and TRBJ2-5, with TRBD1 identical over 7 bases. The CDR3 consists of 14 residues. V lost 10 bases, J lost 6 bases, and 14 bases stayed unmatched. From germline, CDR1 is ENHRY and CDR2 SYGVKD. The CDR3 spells CATLRDSTSKTQYF. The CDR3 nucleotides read TGTGCCACCCTCCGGGACAGCACTTCTAAGACCCAGTACTTC.

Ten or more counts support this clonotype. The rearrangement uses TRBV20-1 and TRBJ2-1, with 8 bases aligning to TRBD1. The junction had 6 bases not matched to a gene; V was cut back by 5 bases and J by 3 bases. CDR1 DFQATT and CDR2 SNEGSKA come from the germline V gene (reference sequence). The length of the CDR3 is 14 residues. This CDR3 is CSAGGQGDYNEQFF. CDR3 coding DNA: TGCAGTGCTGGAGGACAGGGTGACTACAATGAGCAGTTCTTC.

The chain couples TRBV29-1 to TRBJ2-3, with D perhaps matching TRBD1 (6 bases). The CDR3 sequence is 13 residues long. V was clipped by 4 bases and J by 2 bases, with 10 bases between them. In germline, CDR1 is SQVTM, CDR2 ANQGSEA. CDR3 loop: CSVGGQHTDTQYF. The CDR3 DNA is TGCAGCGTTGGGGGACAACACACAGATACGCAGTATTTT.

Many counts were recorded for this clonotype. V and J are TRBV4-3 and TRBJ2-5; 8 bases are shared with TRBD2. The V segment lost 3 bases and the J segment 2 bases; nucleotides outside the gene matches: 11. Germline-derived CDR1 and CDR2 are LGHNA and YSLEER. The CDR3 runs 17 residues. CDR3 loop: CASSHSSLAGPQETQYF. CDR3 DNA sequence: TGCGCCAGCAGCCACAGTTCCCTAGCGGGCCCACAAGAGACCCAGTACTTC.

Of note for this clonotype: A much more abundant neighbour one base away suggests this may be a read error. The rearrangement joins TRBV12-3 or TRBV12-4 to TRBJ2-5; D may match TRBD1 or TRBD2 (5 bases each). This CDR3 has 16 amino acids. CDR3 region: CASSPGPLEYHETQYF. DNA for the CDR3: TGTGCCAGCAGCCCGGGACCCTTGGAGTACCACGAGACCCAGTACTTC.

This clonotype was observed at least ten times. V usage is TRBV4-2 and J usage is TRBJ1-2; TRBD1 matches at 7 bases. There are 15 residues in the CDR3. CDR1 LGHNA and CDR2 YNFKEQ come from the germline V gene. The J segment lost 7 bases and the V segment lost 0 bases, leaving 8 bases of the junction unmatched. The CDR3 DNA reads TGTGCCAGCAGCCAAGACCGACAGGGCATCTCTGGCTACACCTTC. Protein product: CASSQDRQGISGYTF.

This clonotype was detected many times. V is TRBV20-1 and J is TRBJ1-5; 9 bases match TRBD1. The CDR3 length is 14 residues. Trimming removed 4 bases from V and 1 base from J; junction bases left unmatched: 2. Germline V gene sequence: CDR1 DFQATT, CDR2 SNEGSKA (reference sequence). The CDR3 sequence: CSAKQGASNQPQHF. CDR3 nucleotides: TGCAGTGCTAAACAGGGGGCGAGCAATCAGCCCCAGCATTTT.

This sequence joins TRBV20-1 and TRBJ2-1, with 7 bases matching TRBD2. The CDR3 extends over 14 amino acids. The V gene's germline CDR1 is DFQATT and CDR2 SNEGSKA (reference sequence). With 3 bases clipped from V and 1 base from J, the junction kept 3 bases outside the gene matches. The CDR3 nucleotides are TGCAGTGCTAGGTCGGGACTATCCTACAATGAGCAGTTCTTC. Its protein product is CSARSGLSYNEQFF.